These T cell receptor beta chains were read from a single sample in a study of blood T cell repertoires in COVID-19. The assay was immunoSEQ multiplex PCR, and TCRdb's table has in-frame clones only and misses some. Here the sample spans around 170,000 clones, about four fifths being singletons. The sequenced sample was peripheral blood. The receptor set was obtained from a woman aged 70-85 years with COVID-19, enrolled during active disease. Each CDR3 is given without its conserved first and last residue.

v_gene,j_gene,CDR3aa
TRBV10-1,TRBJ2-7,ASSALQQGSDEQY
TRBV2,TRBJ1-2,ASSGQGHGYT
TRBV4-3,TRBJ2-3,ASSQGGSRSTDTQY
TRBV9,TRBJ1-4,ASSAGGQGANEKLF
TRBV5-1,TRBJ1-5,ASNLGTGMQPQH
TRBV25-1,TRBJ2-5,ASSAAPIKLAHQETQY
TRBV7-9,TRBJ2-1,ASSLDLGLAGDVYNEQF
TRBV19,TRBJ1-2,ASSMGGQGLGYT
TRBV18,TRBJ2-1,ASSFFTSGTGNEQF
TRBV5-5,TRBJ2-1,ASSSISGTGYNEQF
TRBV6-5,TRBJ1-2,ASSYTGNLGYT
TRBV14,TRBJ2-1,ASASSGQVPRQF
TRBV19,TRBJ2-4,ASRPSTPQGTKNIQY
TRBV4-3,TRBJ2-1,ASSVTSSGEQF
TRBV5-1,TRBJ2-2,ASSLVVAGHGELF
TRBV19,TRBJ1-2,ASSSQGTSGYT
TRBV19,TRBJ1-5,ASSTTRFYQPQH
TRBV5-6,TRBJ1-5,ASSLRQSGQPQH
TRBV24-1,TRBJ1-2,ATSRDSYGYT
TRBV7-9,TRBJ2-7,ASSPTGNYEQY
TRBV4-1,TRBJ1-6,ASSPQGNYNSPLH
TRBV9,TRBJ2-7,ASSVVSGLKQY
TRBV10-3,TRBJ1-2,AISDSYGYT
TRBV3-1/TRBV3-2,TRBJ2-7,ASSQVTGTRRLEQY
TRBV28,TRBJ2-7,ASSFKGTTEY
TRBV6-5,TRBJ2-7,ASRFNYEQY
TRBV7-8,TRBJ2-1,ASSLARAGQNNEQF
TRBV11-2,TRBJ2-1,ASSIGTSGTSDEQF
TRBV4-1,TRBJ2-1,ASSLGRASSSYNEQF
TRBV7-8,TRBJ2-3,ASTSLLLPSTDTQY
TRBV24-1,TRBJ2-5,ATSEPGLQAETQY
TRBV2,TRBJ2-7,ASQPASGSYEQY
TRBV19,TRBJ1-5,ASSIVRGGQPQH
TRBV9,TRBJ2-7,ASSVRELNEQY
TRBV5-1,TRBJ2-5,ASSLTPVAGGQETQY
TRBV11-2,TRBJ2-7,ASSLGGGGTYEQY
TRBV14,TRBJ2-7,ASSPLVAGNSYEQY
TRBV2,TRBJ1-2,ASNVDRGIGGYT
TRBV28,TRBJ1-4,ASNGAGREGEKLF
TRBV5-4,TRBJ2-6,ASSSSLAGSGANVLT
TRBV28,TRBJ1-3,ASTILGRDRNTIY
TRBV5-4,TRBJ2-1,ASSGTSGRGNEQF
TRBV6-5,TRBJ2-1,ASRLADYNEQF
TRBV20-1,TRBJ2-7,SASTPSGRGYEQY
TRBV7-9,TRBJ1-2,ASSFDGGRGGYT
TRBV7-2,TRBJ2-3,ASSAVRTSGSSTDTQY
TRBV5-1,TRBJ2-5,ASSLETGGSAETQY
TRBV7-7,TRBJ2-1,ASSSIAGGSYNEQF
TRBV9,TRBJ2-3,ASSDSQGLPAQY
TRBV5-1,TRBJ2-5,ASSPGGGVGAVETQY
TRBV29-1,TRBJ2-7,SVVSGSSYEQY
TRBV27,TRBJ2-1,ASSFRSTGGGNEQF
TRBV7-8,TRBJ2-1,ASSRGRTSGNNEQF
TRBV4-3,TRBJ2-7,ASSPETGGKNEQY
TRBV6-4,TRBJ2-3,ASPKRITLSTDTQY
TRBV27,TRBJ1-6,ASSGVFGSPLH
TRBV27,TRBJ2-1,ASSPQLAGGPGNEQF
TRBV29-1,TRBJ2-1,SVGGGTSYNEQF
TRBV6-6,TRBJ1-5,ASRSEQGDNQPQH